This TCR beta chain stems from a study of early T cells in non-severe SARS-CoV-2 infection. The wider study: Sequencing of bulk RNA from unsorted whole blood was done, without chain pairing.

The study, taken as a whole, reports: Comparison of clonotypes with VDJdb favored anti-spike CD8 responses while missing private and CD4 specificities.

Worth noting for this clonotype: Its antigen is undetermined.

Unique molecular identifiers were affixed to single, distinct cDNA molecules. From the 5' RACE reads, TCRdb called clonotypes with MiXCR, one entry per CDR3 protein. The sample has over 100,000 distinct CDR3 sequences, less than 15% seen once. Sequences were obtained from whole blood. This receptor was taken from an adult who was a healthcare worker with PCR-confirmed SARS-CoV-2 infection or an uninfected control (not recorded which).

The CDR3 loop reads CASRHRDRVEDTQYF. CDR3 coding DNA: TGTGCCAGCCGACACCGGGACAGGGTGGAGGATACGCAGTATTTT. This rearrangement joins TRBV7-8 to TRBJ2-3, with 9 positions matching TRBD1. Germline CDR1 and CDR2: SGHVS and FQNEAQ. V lost 8 bases and J lost 6; bases outside the gene matches: 12. The CDR3 loop spans 15 amino acids.